This TCR beta chain appears in the sequencing data of a study of blood T cells in healthy people across ages. The use of a sample-barcoded 5' primer and a J-beta primer mix characterized a second PCR of roughly 6 to 11 cycles. TCRdb reanalysed the 5' RACE reads using MiXCR and keeps one entry per CDR3 protein. Among approximately 680,000 distinct CDR3 sequences listed, approximately 30% were seen once. This clonotype was recorded many times. This CDR3 contains 13 residues. V lost 5 bases, J lost 4 bases, and 1 base stayed unmatched. Sequenced: blood. V is TRBV12-3 or TRBV12-4 and J is TRBJ2-5; TRBD1 matches 10 bases. The clonotype comes from a woman aged 80 or older in good health. This CDR3 reads CASSRTGGETQYF. The CDR3 DNA reads TGTGCCAGCAGTAGGACAGGGGGAGAGACCCAGTACTTC.